The entry below describes one T cell receptor (beta chain). These data are taken from a study of blood T cell repertoires in COVID-19. Study summary: Specimens from acute and convalescent COVID-19 originated in the United States, Italy and Spain. Sources were T cells, B-cell-depleted T cells, or PBMCs; the material itself was cDNA or gDNA.

V was trimmed by 0 bases and J by 0 bases, leaving 6 bases between them. Germline V lookup: CDR1 LGHNA, CDR2 YNFKEQ. This CDR3 spans 15 amino acids. This table comes from immunoSEQ multiplex PCR, and its TCRdb copy is limited to in-frame clones, with some not included. The repertoire has about 200,000 clones, 75% to 85% of them found once; the top ten carry 13%. The chain combines TRBV4-2 with TRBJ1-3; D unclear. Source material: peripheral blood. This sequence was found in a human donor in a cohort sampled during active COVID-19. The CDR3 DNA reads as TGTGCCAGCAGCCAAGATCCGGGCTCTGGAAACACCATATATTTT. As protein: CASSQDPGSGNTIYF.